The 2 T cell receptor beta chains given below trace back to one sample, sequenced in a study of Graves' ophthalmopathy and Graves' hyperthyroidism. The study amplified TCR beta CDR3 regions using RNA transcripts. HTBI primers served in a first-round RT-PCR, which a second-round multiplex PCR followed. Using its own MiXCR run on the multiplex PCR reads, TCRdb lists one record per CDR3 protein. The sample has about 200,000 distinct CDR3 sequences, around 30% seen once. The sequencing sample was made of peripheral blood. Receptors originate from a man between 50 and 59 years old with Graves' ophthalmopathy.

The sample holds many counts of this clonotype. V usage is TRBV6-1 and J usage is TRBJ2-5, with 8 positions matching TRBD1. Trimming took 2 bases from V and 4 from J; bases not matched to a gene: 6. The CDR3 extends over 15 amino acids. Germline V gives CDR1 MNHNS, CDR2 SASEGT. CDR3 nucleotide sequence: TGTGCCAGCAGTGAACTGCAGGGGGCCCGAGAGACCCAGTACTTC. This encodes CASSELQGARETQYF.

The genes are TRBV7-2 and TRBJ2-2; TRBD1 agrees at 7 bases. J was trimmed by 0 bases and V by 3 bases; bases with no gene match: 1. Germline assignment: CDR1 SGHTA and CDR2 FQGNSA. This CDR3 is 15 amino acids long. The DNA for the CDR3 is TGTGCCAGCAGCTTCGGGACAGCGAACACCGGGGAGCTGTTTTTT. Protein sequence: CASSFGTANTGELFF.